Below, 12 T cell receptor beta chains from the same sample are listed, as sequenced in a study of cytomegalovirus exposure and HLA in healthy donors. With 60 Vbeta and 13 Jbeta primers, the PCR was carried out. The protocol was immunoSEQ multiplex PCR, while the TCRdb copy is restricted to in-frame clones and leaves out a portion. This sample yields some 130,000 clones, of which roughly 77% are seen a single time; 4% to 5.5% belongs to the top ten. The sequenced material came from PBMCs. These receptor sequences come from a man aged 25-45 years in good health.

The chain combines TRBV7-7 with TRBJ2-1; 8 nucleotides agree with TRBD2. The CDR3 is made up of 15 amino acids. CDR1 SSHAT and CDR2 FNYEAQ come from the germline V gene (reference sequence). With V trimmed by 3 bases and J by 4 bases, 5 bases remained unmatched. The CDR3 loop reads CASSLSGSGYNEQFF. The CDR3, as DNA: TGTGCCAGCAGCTTGAGCGGGAGTGGGTACAATGAGCAGTTCTTC.

CDR3 loop: CAWSVGQLNTEAFF. The CDR3 nucleotides are TGTGCCTGGAGTGTGGGACAGTTGAACACTGAAGCTTTCTTT. V usage is TRBV30 and J usage is TRBJ1-1, with 7 bases fitting TRBD1. V dropped 0 bases and J dropped 0; count of bases not matched to a gene: 1. Germline V gives CDR1 GTSNPN, CDR2 SVGIG (reference sequence). The CDR3 length is 14 residues. Together with reference TRBV30 and TRBJ1-1, the CDR3 gives the full variable domain: SQTIHQWPATLVQPVGSPLSLECTVEGTSNPNLYWYRQAAGRGLQLLFYSVGIGQISSEVPQNLSASRPQDRQFILSSKKLLLSDSGFYLCAWSVGQLNTEAFFGQGTRLTVV.

The chain links TRBV7-7 to TRBJ2-1, with TRBD2 matching 8 bases. Per germline, CDR1 SSHAT and CDR2 FNYEAQ (reference sequence). This CDR3 is 17 amino acids long. Losses at the gene ends were 1 base for V and 10 bases for J; bases not matched to a gene: 15. CDR3 in DNA: TGTGCCAGCAGCTTAGTATGGAGTAGCGGGAAAGGGGGGGAGCAGTTCTTC. Residues: CASSLVWSSGKGGEQFF.

The V and J genes are TRBV5-8 and TRBJ2-5; 7 bases are a match to TRBD2. Germline CDR1 SGHTS, CDR2 YDEGEE. The CDR3 extends over 16 amino acids. The junction had 10 bases not matched to a gene; V was cut back by 0 bases and J by 5 bases. CDR3 coding DNA: TGTGCCAGCAGCTTGGAGACGGGACCCGGGGGGGAGACCCAGTACTTC. This gives the protein CASSLETGPGGETQYF. The full variable domain, rest sourced from reference TRBV5-8 and TRBJ2-5, is EAGVTQSPTHLIKTRGQQATLRCSPISGHTSVYWYQQALGLGLQFLLWYDEGEERNRGNFPPRFSGRQFPNYSSELNVNALELEDSALYLCASSLETGPGGETQYFGPGTRLLVL.

This clone was observed a single time. V gene TRBV4-3 combines with J gene TRBJ1-2; 7 bases match TRBD1. This CDR3 is 13 amino acids long. Germline assignment: CDR1 LGHNA and CDR2 YSLEER. V trimming: 3 bases; J trimming: 6 bases; junction bases outside the gene matches: 4. The CDR3 DNA reads as TGCGCCAGCAGCCAGACAGGGCGCGATGGCTACACCTTC. Protein: CASSQTGRDGYTF.

This sequence joins TRBV9 and TRBJ2-5; D remains ambiguous. The V end lost 0 bases, the J end lost 1 base, and 7 bases lay between the germline ends. The germline V gene has CDR1 SGDLS and CDR2 YYNGEE. The CDR3 has 14 residues. The CDR3 is CASSVEAAQETQYF. As DNA, the CDR3 is TGTGCCAGCAGCGTAGAGGCGGCCCAAGAGACCCAGTACTTC.

The rearrangement uses TRBV7-9 and TRBJ2-1; 8 positions agree with TRBD2. The CDR3 is 17 amino acids. V was clipped by 7 bases and J by 7 bases; unmatched bases: 18. The germline CDR1 and CDR2 sequences are SEHNR and FQNEAQ (reference sequence). The CDR3 loop reads CASINPLSSGSGNEQFF. The CDR3 DNA reads TGTGCCAGCATCAACCCACTTTCCAGCGGGAGCGGGAATGAGCAGTTCTTC. Filled out from reference TRBV7-9 and TRBJ2-1, the complete variable domain reads DTGVSQNPRHKITKRGQNVTFRCDPISEHNRLYWYRQTLGQGPEFLTYFQNEAQLEKSRLLSDRFSAERPKGSFSTLEIQRTEQGDSAMYLCASINPLSSGSGNEQFFGPGTRLTVL.

V gene TRBV27 combines with J gene TRBJ2-2, with 7 bases that match TRBD1. Trimming removed 2 bases from V and 4 bases from J; junction bases left unmatched: 4. Germline V lookup: CDR1 MNHEY, CDR2 SMNVEV (reference sequence). The CDR3 has 15 residues. CDR3 protein: CASSLRDRVTGELFF. In nucleotides, the CDR3 is TGTGCCAGCAGTTTACGCGACAGGGTCACCGGGGAGCTGTTTTTT.

This chain uses TRBV6-5 with TRBJ2-5; 8 bases map to TRBD2. The J call may not be correct, given that the DNA end is closer to TRBJ2-7. The CDR3 is 13 residues long. The germline gives CDR1 MNHEY, CDR2 SVGAGI. As DNA, the CDR3 is TGTGCCAGCAGCCTTGAGCGGGAGTACGAGCAGTACTTC. Translating gives CASSLEREYEQYF.

V gene TRBV27 combines with J gene TRBJ1-4, with 9 positions matching TRBD1. The CDR3 spans 14 residues. Unmatched junction bases numbered 4, after V lost 5 bases and J lost 6 bases. CDR1 is MNHEY, CDR2 SMNVEV, per germline (reference sequence). The CDR3 sequence is CASSGGTGYEKLFF. The CDR3 DNA reads as TGTGCCAGCAGTGGGGGGACAGGGTATGAAAAACTGTTTTTT.

This rearrangement joins TRBV7-8 to TRBJ1-2; no clear D. V was pared by 5 bases and J by 7 bases, with 23 bases between. The CDR3 runs to 16 residues. CDR1 is SGHVS and CDR2 is FQNEAQ in the germline V gene. The CDR3 region is CASSPSGRGSASGYTF. For the CDR3, the DNA is TGTGCCAGCAGCCCCTCGGGCCGGGGTTCGGCCAGTGGCTACACCTTC. Full variable domain (outside the CDR3, taken from reference TRBV7-8 and TRBJ1-2): GAGVSQSPRYKVAKRGQDVALRCDPISGHVSLFWYQQALGQGPEFLTYFQNEAQLDKSGLPSDRFFAERPEGSVSTLKIQRTQQEDSAVYLCASSPSGRGSASGYTFGSGTRLTVV.

In the case of this clone: A read error may produce the germline difference seen at one junction end. The gene calls are TRBV7-2 and TRBJ2-7, with D possibly TRBD1 on 6 matching bases. The CDR3 is 13 residues long. The germline V gene has CDR1 SGHTA and CDR2 FQGNSA. This CDR3 is CASSSTTTGTVGF. The CDR3 region has the DNA TGTGCCAGCAGCTCCACCACTACAGGGACCGTGGGCTTC.